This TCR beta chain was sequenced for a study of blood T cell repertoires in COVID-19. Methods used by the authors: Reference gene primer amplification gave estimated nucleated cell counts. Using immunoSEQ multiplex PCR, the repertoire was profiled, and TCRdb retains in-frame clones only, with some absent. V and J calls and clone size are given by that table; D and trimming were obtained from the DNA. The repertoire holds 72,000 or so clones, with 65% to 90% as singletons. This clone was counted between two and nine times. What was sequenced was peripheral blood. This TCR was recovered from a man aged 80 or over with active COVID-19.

CDR3 sequence (DNA): TGTGCCAGCAGTGAACAGGGATACGCCGGGAGAGGCTACACCTTC. Translation gives CASSEQGYAGRGYTF. The chain has TRBV25-1 and TRBJ1-2; possibly TRBD1 for D (5 bases). This CDR3 comprises 15 residues. Trimming removed 2 bases at V and 8 bases at J, with 18 bases between. Germline loops: CDR1 MGHDK, CDR2 SYGVNS.